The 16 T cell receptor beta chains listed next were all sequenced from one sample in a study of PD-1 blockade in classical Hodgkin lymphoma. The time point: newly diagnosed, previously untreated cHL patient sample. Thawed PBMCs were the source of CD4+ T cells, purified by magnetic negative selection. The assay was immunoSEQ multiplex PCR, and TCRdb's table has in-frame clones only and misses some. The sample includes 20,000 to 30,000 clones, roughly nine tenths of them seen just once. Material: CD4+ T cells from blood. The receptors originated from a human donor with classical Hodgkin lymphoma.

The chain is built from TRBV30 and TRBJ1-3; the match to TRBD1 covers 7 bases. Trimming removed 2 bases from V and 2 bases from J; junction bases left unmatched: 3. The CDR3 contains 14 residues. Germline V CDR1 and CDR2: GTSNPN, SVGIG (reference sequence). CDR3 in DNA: TGTGCCTGGAGTCAAGGGACAGCTGGAAACACCATATATTTT. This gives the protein CAWSQGTAGNTIYF.

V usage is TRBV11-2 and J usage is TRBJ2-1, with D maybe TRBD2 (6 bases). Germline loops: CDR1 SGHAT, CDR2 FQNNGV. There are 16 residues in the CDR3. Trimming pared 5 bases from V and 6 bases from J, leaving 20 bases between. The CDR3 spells CASSPAGLLALNEQFF. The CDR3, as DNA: TGTGCCAGCAGCCCCGCGGGACTCCTGGCCCTCAATGAGCAGTTCTTC. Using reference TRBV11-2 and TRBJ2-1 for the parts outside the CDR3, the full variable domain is EAGVAQSPRYKIIEKRQSVAFWCNPISGHATLYWYQQILGQGPKLLIQFQNNGVVDDSQLPKDRFSAERLKGVDSTLKIQPAKLEDSAVYLCASSPAGLLALNEQFFGPGTRLTVL.

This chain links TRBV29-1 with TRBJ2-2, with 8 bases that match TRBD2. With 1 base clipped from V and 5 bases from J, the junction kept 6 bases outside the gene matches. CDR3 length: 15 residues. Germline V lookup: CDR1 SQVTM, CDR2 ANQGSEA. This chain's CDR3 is CSVEVRGGLTGELFF. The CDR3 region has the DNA TGCAGCGTTGAAGTACGGGGGGGCCTTACCGGGGAGCTGTTTTTT.

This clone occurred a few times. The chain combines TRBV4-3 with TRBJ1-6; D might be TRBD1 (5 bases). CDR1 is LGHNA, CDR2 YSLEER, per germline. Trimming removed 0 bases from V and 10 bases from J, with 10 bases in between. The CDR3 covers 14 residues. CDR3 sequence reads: CASSQDRAESPLHF. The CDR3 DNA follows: TGCGCCAGCAGCCAAGACAGGGCGGAATCACCCCTCCACTTT.

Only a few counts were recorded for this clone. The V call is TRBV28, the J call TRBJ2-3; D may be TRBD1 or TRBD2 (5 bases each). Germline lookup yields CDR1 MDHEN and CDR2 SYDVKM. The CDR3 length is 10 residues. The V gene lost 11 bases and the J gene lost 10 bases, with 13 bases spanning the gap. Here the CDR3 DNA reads TGTGCCTCGGGACCTCAGCCGCAGTATTTT. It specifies CASGPQPQYF.

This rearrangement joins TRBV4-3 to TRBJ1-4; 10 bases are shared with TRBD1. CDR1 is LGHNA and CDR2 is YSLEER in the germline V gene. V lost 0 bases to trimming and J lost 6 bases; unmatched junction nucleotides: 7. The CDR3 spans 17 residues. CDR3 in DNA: TGCGCCAGCAGCCAAGACCCAACCGGGACAGGGGATGAAAAACTGTTTTTT. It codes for CASSQDPTGTGDEKLFF.

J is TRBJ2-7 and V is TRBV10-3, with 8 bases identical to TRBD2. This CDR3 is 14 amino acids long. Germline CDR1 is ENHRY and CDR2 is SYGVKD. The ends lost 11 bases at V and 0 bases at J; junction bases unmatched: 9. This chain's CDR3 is CAAAGTRGSYEQYF. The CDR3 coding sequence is TGTGCCGCGGCCGGGACTAGGGGCTCCTACGAGCAGTACTTC.

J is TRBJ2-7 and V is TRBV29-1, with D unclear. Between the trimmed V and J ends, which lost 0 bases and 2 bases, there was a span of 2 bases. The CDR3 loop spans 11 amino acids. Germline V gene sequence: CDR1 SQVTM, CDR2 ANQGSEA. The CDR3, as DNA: TGCAGCGTTGAAGATGCCTACGAGCAGTACTTC. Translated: CSVEDAYEQYF.

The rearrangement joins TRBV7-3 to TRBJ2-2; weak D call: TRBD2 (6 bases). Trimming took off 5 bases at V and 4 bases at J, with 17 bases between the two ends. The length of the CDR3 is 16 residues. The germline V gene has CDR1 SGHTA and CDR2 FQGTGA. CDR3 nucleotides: TGTGCCAGCAGCCGACCTGGGGGGATGAGCACCGGGGAGCTGTTTTTT. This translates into CASSRPGGMSTGELFF.

The chain's CDR3 is CASSPGTGLTQEGYGYTF. The CDR3 DNA reads as TGTGCCAGCAGTCCCGGGACAGGGTTAACCCAGGAGGGCTATGGCTACACCTTC. The chain carries TRBV28 and TRBJ1-2; 9 bases line up with TRBD1. V shed 5 bases, J shed 4 bases, and the junction held 17 bases outside the gene matches. This CDR3 has 18 residues. Germline CDR1 reads MDHEN; CDR2 reads SYDVKM.

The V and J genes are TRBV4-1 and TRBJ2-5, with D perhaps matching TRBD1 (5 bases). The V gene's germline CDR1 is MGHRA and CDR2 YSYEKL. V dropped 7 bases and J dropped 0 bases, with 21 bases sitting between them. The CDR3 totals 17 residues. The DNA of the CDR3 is TGCGCCAGCACCTTAATGGGCCCGACAGTCTACCAAGAGACCCAGTACTTC. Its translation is CASTLMGPTVYQETQYF.

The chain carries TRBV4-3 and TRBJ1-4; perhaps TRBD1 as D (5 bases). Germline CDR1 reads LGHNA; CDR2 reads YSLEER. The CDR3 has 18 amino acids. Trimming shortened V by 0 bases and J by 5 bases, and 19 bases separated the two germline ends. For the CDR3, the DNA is TGCGCCAGCAGCCAAGAAACCGGGACCTTCTCAAACAATGAAAAACTGTTTTTT. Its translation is CASSQETGTFSNNEKLFF.

The CDR3 protein is CASSRVRVIEGTEAFF. The CDR3, as DNA: TGTGCCAGCAGCAGAGTTAGAGTGATCGAGGGCACTGAAGCTTTCTTT. V usage is TRBV5-8 and J usage is TRBJ1-1; no clear D. Trimming took 4 bases from V and 4 from J, leaving 20 bases between them. CDR1 and CDR2 (germline): SGHTS, YDEGEE. The CDR3 is 16 residues long.

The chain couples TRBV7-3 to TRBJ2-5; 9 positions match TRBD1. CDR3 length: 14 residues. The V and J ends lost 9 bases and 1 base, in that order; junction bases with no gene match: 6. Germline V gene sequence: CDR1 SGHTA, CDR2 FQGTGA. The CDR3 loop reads CASSTTGGQETQYF. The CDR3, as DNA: TGTGCCAGTTCTACGACAGGGGGCCAAGAGACCCAGTACTTC.

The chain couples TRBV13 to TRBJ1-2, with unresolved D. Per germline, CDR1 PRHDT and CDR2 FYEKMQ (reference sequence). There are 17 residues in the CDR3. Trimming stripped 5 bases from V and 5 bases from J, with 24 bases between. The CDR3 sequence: CASSGRVAPNVGYGYTF. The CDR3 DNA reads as TGTGCCAGCAGCGGCCGGGTGGCGCCAAATGTTGGGTATGGCTACACCTTC. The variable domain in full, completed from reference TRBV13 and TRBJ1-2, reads AAGVIQSPRHLIKEKRETATLKCYPIPRHDTVYWYQQGPGQDPQFLISFYEKMQSDKGSIPDRFSAQQFSDYHSELNMSSLELGDSALYFCASSGRVAPNVGYGYTFGSGTRLTVV.

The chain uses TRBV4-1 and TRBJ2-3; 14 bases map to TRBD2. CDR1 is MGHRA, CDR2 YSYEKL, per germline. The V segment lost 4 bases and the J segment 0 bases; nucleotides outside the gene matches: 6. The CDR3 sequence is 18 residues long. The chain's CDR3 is CASSLGLAGASSTDTQYF. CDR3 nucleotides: TGCGCCAGCAGCCTGGGACTAGCGGGGGCCTCTAGCACAGATACGCAGTATTTT.